The TCR beta chain described here comes from a study of T cells in Graves' hyperthyroidism and ophthalmopathy. This clonotype was recorded many times. Its antigen is currently unknown. The study enrolled patients aged 18 to 65 with newly diagnosed hyperthyroidism of under 2 months' duration. Study-level points and caveats: Separating ophthalmopathy from stable hyperthyroidism was achieved by a 13 V-J model.

Trimming stripped 0 bases from V and 4 bases from J, with 13 bases between. Germline V gives CDR1 KGHDR, CDR2 SFDVKD. The CDR3 has 16 amino acids. Amplification of TCR beta CDR3 regions used RNA as the template. The study used the HTBI primer set for a first-round RT-PCR of the TCR CDR3. TCRdb ran MiXCR on the multiplex PCR reads and lists one entry per CDR3 protein. The repertoire includes approximately 400,000 distinct CDR3 sequences, around 14% of them detected once, and approximately 9.9% sits in the top ten. The sample comprised blood. The chain recombines TRBV24-1 with TRBJ2-3, with D perhaps given as TRBD1 or TRBD2 (5 bases each). The origin of this receptor is a woman aged 55-70 years with Graves' hyperthyroidism. As DNA, the CDR3 is TGTGCCACCAGTGATTTGCGGGGCCGCGGCCCAGATACGCAGTATTTT. It is translated as CATSDLRGRGPDTQYF.